These 3 T cell receptor beta chains were sequenced from one sample in a study of T-cell memory formation after mild COVID-19 (dated by TCRdb to the early 2020s). Libraries were built with 5' RACE. Sequenced on an Illumina NovaSeq 6000. Through fastp at Q25 and MiXCR, TCRdb rebuilt clones from the public reads, retaining in-frame beta chains. Records with the same CDR3 protein are collapsed into one entry carrying the most frequent genes and DNA. This sample has 190,000 or so distinct CDR3 sequences in its table, and roughly a tenth of those were observed once. Roughly 3% of the sample is held by the ten biggest clonotypes. The sample was PBMCs or a T cell subset sorted from them (not recorded which). These receptors came from a young man who had mild COVID-19 (a few samples of this study predate the infection). The sample titles of this study are shuffled in the database, so cell type and time point are left out; the donor was told from shared clones.

J is TRBJ2-1 and V is TRBV7-8; 7 bases match TRBD2. CDR3 length: 14 residues. Germline loops: CDR1 SGHVS, CDR2 FQNEAQ. The J segment lost 7 bases and the V segment lost 5 bases, leaving 8 bases of the junction unmatched. Here the CDR3 reads CASSPRLAINEQFF. The CDR3 DNA reads TGTGCCAGCAGCCCAAGACTAGCTATAAATGAGCAGTTCTTC.

This CDR3 is CAWGVGGYTGELFF. For the CDR3, the DNA is TGTGCCTGGGGGGTTGGGGGATACACCGGGGAGCTGTTTTTT. This chain links TRBV30 with TRBJ2-2; D is perhaps TRBD1 or TRBD2 (5 bases each). Trimming took 5 bases from V and 3 from J, leaving 13 bases between them. CDR1 and CDR2 from the germline V gene are GTSNPN and SVGIG (reference sequence). This CDR3 is built from 14 residues.

This sequence joins TRBV6-6 and TRBJ1-3, with no clear D. Trimming took off 0 bases at V and 4 bases at J, with 10 bases between the two ends. Germline V lookup: CDR1 MNHNY, CDR2 SVGAGI (reference sequence). The CDR3 contains 15 residues. DNA for the CDR3: TGTGCCAGCAGTTACTCGGAGCAGACCGGAAACACCATATATTTT. This gives the protein CASSYSEQTGNTIYF.